Sequencing of this T cell receptor beta chain was carried out in a study of blood T cell repertoires in COVID-19. Looking at the study overall: PBMCs, B-cell-depleted T cells, or T cells were the source of the cDNA or gDNA that made up the material.

Trimming took 6 bases from V and 4 from J, leaving 12 bases between them. This CDR3 spans 13 amino acids. Sequenced by immunoSEQ multiplex PCR; TCRdb stores in-frame clones only, minus some. The table lists just over 90,000 clones, 76% of them singletons, with about 6.4% in the top ten. The chain has TRBV12-3 or TRBV12-4 and TRBJ1-2, with D possibly matching TRBD1 (6 bases). Sequenced material: peripheral blood. The TCR comes from a man aged 70 or older with acute or convalescent COVID-19. As DNA, the CDR3 is TGTGCCAGCAGCCCGGACAGATTCTATGGCTACACCTTC. Its translation: CASSPDRFYGYTF.